Listed below are T cell receptor beta chains from one sample, sequenced in a study of blood T cell repertoires in COVID-19. Assay used: immunoSEQ multiplex PCR; TCRdb lists only in-frame clones, some missing. In the table there are about 150,000 clones, roughly 85% of which are singletons. Sequenced material: peripheral blood. The receptors shown here come from a woman aged 55-69 years with COVID-19, enrolled during active disease. CDR3s include the opening cysteine and the closing phenylalanine or tryptophan. Fields, in order: J gene, D gene, clone size, V gene, CDR3 protein, CDR3 DNA. D genes are given only for firm matches. Clone size appears in some rows only: once, few, many, or a class for an expanded clone.

TRBJ1-1 | TRBD1 | NA | TRBV11-2 | CASSLVHRDRVGTEAFF | TGTGCCAGCAGCTTAGTACACCGGGACAGGGTAGGCACTGAAGCTTTCTTT
TRBJ1-2 | NA | once | TRBV3-1/TRBV3-2 | CASSHRGPYGYTF | TGTGCCAGCAGCCACAGGGGCCCCTATGGCTACACCTTC
TRBJ2-2 | NA | NA | TRBV7-9 | CASSLLRQANTGELFF | TGTGCCAGCAGCCTCCTCAGACAGGCGAACACCGGGGAGCTGTTTTTT
TRBJ1-2 | NA | NA | TRBV25-1 | CASSELGGPEKDGYTF | TGTGCCAGCAGTGAATTGGGGGGGCCAGAAAAGGATGGCTACACCTTC
TRBJ2-7 | NA | NA | TRBV13 | CASSLGRSEQYF | TGTGCCAGCAGCTTAGGGAGGAGCGAGCAGTACTTC
TRBJ1-1 | TRBD1 | NA | TRBV5-1 | CASSRGQGNTEAFF | TGCGCCAGCAGCAGGGGGCAGGGAAACACTGAAGCTTTCTTT
TRBJ1-1 | NA | NA | TRBV4-3 | CASTTKDTETEAFF | TGCGCCAGCACCACCAAGGACACAGAGACTGAAGCTTTCTTT
TRBJ2-5 | NA | NA | TRBV5-1 | CASSFQGMTETQYF | TGCGCCAGCAGCTTTCAGGGGATGACGGAGACCCAGTACTTC
TRBJ1-2 | TRBD1 | NA | TRBV6-5 | CASSVDRGHHYGYTF | TGTGCCAGCAGCGTGGACAGGGGGCATCACTATGGCTACACCTTC
TRBJ2-5 | TRBD2 | NA | TRBV25-1 | CASSEWGGGPVETQYF | TGTGCCAGCAGTGAATGGGGCGGGGGGCCTGTGGAGACCCAGTACTTC
TRBJ2-2 | TRBD2 | NA | TRBV19 | CAITSGANTGELFF | TGTGCCATTACTAGCGGGGCGAACACCGGGGAGCTGTTTTTT
TRBJ2-2 | TRBD2 | once | TRBV5-1 | CASTQRGGITGELFF | TGCGCCAGCACGCAGCGGGGGGGAATCACCGGGGAGCTGTTTTTT
TRBJ1-1 | NA | NA | TRBV18 | CASSPGREAFF | TGTGCCAGCTCACCGGGCCGTGAAGCTTTCTTT
TRBJ2-1 | NA | NA | TRBV9 | CASSVGWHIEQFF | TGTGCCAGCAGCGTAGGGTGGCATATTGAGCAGTTCTTC
TRBJ1-1 | NA | NA | TRBV19 | CASSTTGRGTEAFF | TGTGCCAGTAGTACAACAGGTCGAGGCACTGAAGCTTTCTTT
TRBJ2-7 | TRBD2 | NA | TRBV5-1 | CASSFSAGGGAVETYEQYF | TGCGCCAGCAGCTTTTCTGCCGGCGGGGGGGCCGTCGAAACCTACGAGCAGTACTTC
TRBJ2-5 | TRBD1 | NA | TRBV5-1 | CASSHLGTGEETQYF | TGCGCCAGCAGCCACCTAGGGACAGGGGAAGAGACCCAGTACTTC
TRBJ1-1 | NA | NA | TRBV19 | CASKPAPGGKAFF | TGTGCCAGTAAACCGGCGCCCGGGGGGAAAGCTTTCTTT
TRBJ2-1 | TRBD2 | NA | TRBV19 | CASSDWTSGVYNEQFF | TGTGCCAGTAGTGACTGGACTAGCGGGGTTTACAATGAGCAGTTCTTC
TRBJ1-5 | TRBD1 | NA | TRBV28 | CASSPGQGKQPQHF | TGTGCCAGCAGCCCTGGACAGGGAAAACAGCCCCAGCATTTT
TRBJ1-2 | NA | NA | TRBV30 | CAWRRGGHYGYTF | TGTGCCTGGAGGAGGGGAGGACACTATGGCTACACCTTC
TRBJ2-7 | TRBD1 | NA | TRBV27 | CASSLQGALAYEQYF | TGTGCCAGCAGTTTACAGGGGGCACTGGCTTACGAGCAGTACTTC
TRBJ1-2 | NA | NA | TRBV2 | CASQDSDNYGYTF | TGTGCCAGCCAGGACAGCGATAACTATGGCTACACCTTC
TRBJ2-5 | NA | NA | TRBV5-1 | CASSLEYGKQETQYF | TGCGCCAGCAGCTTGGAATACGGGAAACAAGAGACCCAGTACTTC
TRBJ2-7 | TRBD1 | NA | TRBV4-1 | CASSQDRGYEQYF | TGCGCCAGCAGCCAGGACAGGGGCTACGAGCAGTACTTC
TRBJ2-1 | TRBD2 | NA | TRBV4-1 | CASSPLAGSTNEQFF | TGCGCCAGCAGCCCTTTAGCGGGGTCCACAAATGAGCAGTTCTTC
TRBJ1-3 | NA | once | TRBV12-3/TRBV12-4 | CASTLGNTIYF | TGTGCCAGCACTCTTGGAAACACCATATATTTT
TRBJ1-2 | NA | NA | TRBV4-1 | CASSQDIEYGYTF | TGCGCCAGCAGCCAAGATATCGAGTATGGCTACACCTTC
TRBJ1-5 | TRBD1 | NA | TRBV18 | CASSLSGQGLGQPQHF | TGTGCCAGCTCCCTTTCGGGACAGGGATTGGGACAGCCCCAGCATTTT
TRBJ1-6 | NA | NA | TRBV6-1 | CASSENAVDRINSPLHF | TGTGCCAGCAGTGAAAATGCGGTCGACAGGATTAATTCACCCCTCCACTTT
TRBJ2-2 | NA | once | TRBV18 | CASSATDTGELFF | TGTGCCAGCTCAGCGACAGACACCGGGGAGCTGTTTTTT
TRBJ2-1 | TRBD1 | NA | TRBV2 | CASRGGQGPWNEQFF | TGTGCCAGCAGGGGGGGACAGGGGCCGTGGAATGAGCAGTTCTTC
TRBJ2-3 | TRBD2 | NA | TRBV5-1 | CASSPGLAYTDTQYF | TGCGCCAGCAGTCCGGGACTAGCGTACACAGATACGCAGTATTTT
TRBJ2-3 | TRBD1 | NA | TRBV3-1/TRBV3-2 | CASSLESGTADPSTDTQYF | TGTGCCAGCAGCCTGGAAAGTGGGACAGCCGACCCTAGCACAGATACGCAGTATTTT
TRBJ1-3 | NA | NA | TRBV27 | CASSLGGAALSGNTIYF | TGTGCCAGCAGTTTAGGCGGGGCAGCGCTCTCTGGAAACACCATATATTTT
TRBJ2-2 | TRBD2 | NA | TRBV3-1/TRBV3-2 | CASISGGQNTGELFF | TGTGCCAGCATTAGCGGGGGACAGAACACCGGGGAGCTGTTTTTT
TRBJ2-1 | NA | NA | TRBV7-2 | CASSLMPIYEQFF | TGTGCCAGCAGCTTAATGCCTATATACGAGCAGTTCTTC
TRBJ1-2 | TRBD1 | NA | TRBV12-3/TRBV12-4 | CASSLGQGMSYTF | TGTGCCAGCAGTTTGGGACAGGGGATGTCCTACACCTTC
TRBJ2-2 | NA | NA | TRBV2 | CASRVTSNTGELFF | TGTGCCAGCAGGGTGACTTCGAACACCGGGGAGCTGTTTTTT